These 10 T cell receptor beta chains share one sample of origin, sequenced in a study of T cell responses to AZD1222 COVID-19 vaccine. Here immunoSEQ multiplex PCR was the method, and the copy in TCRdb shows in-frame clones only, minus some. The sample holds 53,000 or so clones, approximately 84% seen once. This specimen was peripheral blood, taken on day 0 of AZD1222 vaccination. The origin of the receptors is an adult in good health.

The chain combines TRBV6-5 with TRBJ1-2; tentative D call: TRBD1 (5 bases). CDR1 MNHEY and CDR2 SVGAGI come from the germline V gene. CDR3 length equals 15 residues. V was cut by 5 bases and J by 3 bases, with 16 bases left in between. CDR3 DNA: TGTGCCAGCAGTCCTTGGGGGGTTAGTGACTATGGCTACACCTTC. Its protein product is CASSPWGVSDYGYTF.

This clone was found once. This chain uses TRBV27 with TRBJ1-1; 12 positions agree with TRBD1. The CDR3 is made up of 16 amino acids. With 3 bases clipped from V and 6 bases from J, the junction kept 8 bases outside the gene matches. The germline CDR1 and CDR2 sequences are MNHEY and SMNVEV (reference sequence). The CDR3 DNA follows: TGTGCCAGCAGTTTCTCCTCGGGACAGGGGGCTTCTGAAGCTTTCTTT. This gives the protein CASSFSSGQGASEAFF.

The V call is TRBV6-1, the J call TRBJ2-5; D assignment may be TRBD1 or TRBD2 (5 bases each). The CDR3 is made up of 15 amino acids. V lost 0 bases and J 4 bases, leaving 12 bases between the germline ends. CDR1 and CDR2 from the germline V gene are MNHNS and SASEGT. DNA for the CDR3: TGTGCCAGCAGTGAAGCTGGGCCCGGGGCAGAGACCCAGTACTTC. Translating gives CASSEAGPGAETQYF.

CDR3 in amino acids: CASSPGTGTNTGELFF. In DNA form, the CDR3 reads TGTGCCAGCAGCCCGGGGACAGGAACGAACACCGGGGAGCTGTTTTTT. The V gene is TRBV7-3, the J gene TRBJ2-2; 8 nucleotides align to TRBD1. This CDR3 is built from 16 residues. V was pared by 5 bases and J by 0 bases, with 5 bases of the junction left unmatched. The germline CDR1 and CDR2 sequences are SGHTA and FQGTGA.

This clone turned up a few times. J is TRBJ1-2 and V is TRBV7-8, with TRBD1 identical over 11 bases. This CDR3 has 15 residues. V lost 4 bases, J lost 4 bases, and 5 bases stayed unmatched. Germline assignment: CDR1 SGHVS and CDR2 FQNEAQ. CDR3 in DNA: TGTGCCAGCAGCTCCCACGGGACAGGGGGCTATGGCTACACCTTC. Protein: CASSSHGTGGYGYTF.

V and J are TRBV5-1 and TRBJ2-7; 10 nucleotides agree with TRBD1. Trimming at V came to 0 bases and at J to 5 bases, leaving 5 bases not matched to a gene. Germline CDR1 and CDR2: SGHRS and YFSETQ. The CDR3 loop spans 15 amino acids. CDR3 residues: CASSLAGQGVNEQYF. CDR3 coding DNA: TGCGCCAGCAGCTTGGCCGGACAGGGGGTTAACGAGCAGTACTTC.

The rearrangement links TRBV25-1 to TRBJ2-7; weak D call: TRBD2 (5 bases). This CDR3 comprises 16 residues. Between the trimmed V and J ends, which lost 4 bases and 2 bases, there was a span of 18 bases. The germline gives CDR1 MGHDK, CDR2 SYGVNS. The CDR3, as DNA: TGTGCCAGCAGTGGGAATCCGGGAAGTTACACCTACGAGCAGTACTTC. It yields the protein CASSGNPGSYTYEQYF.

The rearrangement joins TRBV24-1 to TRBJ2-1; TRBD2 aligns across 10 bases. From germline, CDR1 is KGHDR and CDR2 SFDVKD. J lost 7 bases, V lost 3 bases, and 8 bases had no gene match. The CDR3 contains 16 residues. The CDR3 spells CATSDRGVAGGNEQFF. For the CDR3, the DNA is TGTGCCACCAGTGATCGCGGAGTAGCGGGAGGAAATGAGCAGTTCTTC.

On this clone itself: One end of the junction fails to match germline, which may point to a read error. The chain combines TRBV7-6 with TRBJ2-7, with a possible D match to TRBD2 (6 bases). Germline lookup yields CDR1 SGHVS and CDR2 FNYEAQ. This CDR3 region has 15 residues. CDR3 loop: CASSLALARSSEQYF. The CDR3 DNA sequence: TGTGCCAGCAGCTTAGCGCTAGCGAGGTCCTCCGAGCAGTACTTC.

The chain has TRBV24-1 and TRBJ1-1; TRBD1 might be the D (6 bases). The ends were cut back, 8 bases at V and 1 base at J, with 16 bases in the middle. CDR1 is KGHDR and CDR2 is SFDVKD in the germline V gene. The CDR3 loop spans 15 amino acids. The CDR3 spells CATKPPGQRNTEAFF. The DNA for the CDR3 is TGTGCCACCAAACCGCCGGGACAACGGAACACTGAAGCTTTCTTT.